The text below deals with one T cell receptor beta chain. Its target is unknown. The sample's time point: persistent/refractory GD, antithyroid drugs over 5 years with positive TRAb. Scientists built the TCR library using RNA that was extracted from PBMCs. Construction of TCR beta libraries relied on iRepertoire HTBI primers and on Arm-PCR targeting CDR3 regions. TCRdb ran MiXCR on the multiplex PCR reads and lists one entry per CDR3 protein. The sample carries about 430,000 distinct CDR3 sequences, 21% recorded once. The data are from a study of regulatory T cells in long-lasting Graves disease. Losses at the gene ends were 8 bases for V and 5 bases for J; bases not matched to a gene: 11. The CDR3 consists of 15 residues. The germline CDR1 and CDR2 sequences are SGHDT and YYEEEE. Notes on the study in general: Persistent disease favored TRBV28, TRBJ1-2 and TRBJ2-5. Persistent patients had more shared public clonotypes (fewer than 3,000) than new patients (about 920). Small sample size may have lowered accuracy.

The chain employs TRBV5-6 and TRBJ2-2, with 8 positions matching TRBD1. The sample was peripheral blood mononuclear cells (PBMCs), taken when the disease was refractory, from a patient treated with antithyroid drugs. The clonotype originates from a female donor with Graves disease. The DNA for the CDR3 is TGTGCCAGTAGCCCCGGACAGGGATGGACCGGGGAGCTGTTTTTT. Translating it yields CASSPGQGWTGELFF.